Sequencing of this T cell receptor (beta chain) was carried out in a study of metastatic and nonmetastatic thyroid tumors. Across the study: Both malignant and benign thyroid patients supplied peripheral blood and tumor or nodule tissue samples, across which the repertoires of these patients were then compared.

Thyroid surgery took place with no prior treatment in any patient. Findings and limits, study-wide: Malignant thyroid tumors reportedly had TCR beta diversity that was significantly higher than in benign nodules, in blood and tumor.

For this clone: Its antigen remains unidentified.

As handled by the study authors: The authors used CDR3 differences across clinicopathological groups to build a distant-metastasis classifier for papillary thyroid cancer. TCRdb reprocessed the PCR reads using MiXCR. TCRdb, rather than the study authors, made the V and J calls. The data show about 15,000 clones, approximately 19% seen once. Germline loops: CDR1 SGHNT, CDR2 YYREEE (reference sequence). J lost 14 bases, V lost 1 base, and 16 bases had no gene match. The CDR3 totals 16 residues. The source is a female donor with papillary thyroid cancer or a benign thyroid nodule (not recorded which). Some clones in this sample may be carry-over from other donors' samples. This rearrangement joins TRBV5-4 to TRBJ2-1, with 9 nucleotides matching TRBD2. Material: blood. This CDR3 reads CASSLSAGGRYNVEFF. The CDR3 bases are TGTGCCAGCAGCTTGTCAGCGGGAGGACGCTACAATGTGGAGTTCTTC. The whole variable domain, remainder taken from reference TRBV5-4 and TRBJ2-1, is ETGVTQSPTHLIKTRGQQVTLRCSSQSGHNTVSWYQQALGQGPQFIFQYYREEENGRGNFPPRFSGLQFPNYSSELNVNALELDDSALYLCASSLSAGGRYNVEFFGPGTRLTVL.